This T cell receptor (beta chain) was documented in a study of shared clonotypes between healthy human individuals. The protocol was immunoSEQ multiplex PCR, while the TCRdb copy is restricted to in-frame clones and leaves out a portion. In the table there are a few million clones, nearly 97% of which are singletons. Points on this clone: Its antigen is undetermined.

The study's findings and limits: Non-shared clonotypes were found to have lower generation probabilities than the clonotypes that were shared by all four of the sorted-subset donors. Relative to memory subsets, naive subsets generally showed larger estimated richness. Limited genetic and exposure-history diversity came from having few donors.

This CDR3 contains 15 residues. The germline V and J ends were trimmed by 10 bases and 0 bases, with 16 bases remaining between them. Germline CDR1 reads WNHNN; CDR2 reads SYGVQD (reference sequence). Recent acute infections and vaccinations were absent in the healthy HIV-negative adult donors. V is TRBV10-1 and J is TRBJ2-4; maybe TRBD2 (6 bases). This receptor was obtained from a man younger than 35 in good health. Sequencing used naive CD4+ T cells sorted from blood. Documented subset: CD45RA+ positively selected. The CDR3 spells CATKRVGLAKNIQYF. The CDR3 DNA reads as TGCGCCACTAAGAGGGTGGGACTAGCCAAAAACATTCAGTACTTC.